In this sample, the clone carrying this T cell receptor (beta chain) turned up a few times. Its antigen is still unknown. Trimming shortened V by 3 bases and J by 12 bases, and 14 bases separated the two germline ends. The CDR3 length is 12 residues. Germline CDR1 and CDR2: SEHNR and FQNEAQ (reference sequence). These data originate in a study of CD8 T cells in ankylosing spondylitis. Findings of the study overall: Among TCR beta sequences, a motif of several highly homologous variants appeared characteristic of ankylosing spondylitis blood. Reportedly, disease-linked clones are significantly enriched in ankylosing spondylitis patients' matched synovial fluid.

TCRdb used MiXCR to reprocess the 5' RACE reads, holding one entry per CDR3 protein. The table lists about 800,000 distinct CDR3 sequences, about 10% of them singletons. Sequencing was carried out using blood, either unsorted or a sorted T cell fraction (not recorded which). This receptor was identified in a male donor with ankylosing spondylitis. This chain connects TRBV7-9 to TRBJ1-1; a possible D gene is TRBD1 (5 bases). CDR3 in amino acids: CASSLIGTVTFF. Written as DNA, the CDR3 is TGTGCCAGCAGCTTGATCGGGACGGTGACTTTCTTT.